This T cell receptor beta chain was sequenced during a study of vaccination and CD4 T cells after COVID-19. A note on this clonotype: What it binds is unknown.

Sequencing of DNA taken from cultured CD4+ T cells relied on the Oncomine TCR Beta short-read assay. TCRdb re-called the PCR reads through MiXCR, storing one row per CDR3 protein. The table shows approximately 15,000 distinct CDR3 sequences, with approximately 57% occurring only once. The treatment: roughly ten-day PBMC culture with coronavirus spike peptide pools or control peptides (ViraFEST assay). ViraFEST relied on peptide pools to expand antigen-specific T cells; the TCRs were sequenced afterward. After being plated at some 2 million per well, PBMCs were cultured with approximately 9.4 IU/ml IL-2 and approximately 9.2 ug/ml peptide pools. This clonotype originated in a human donor who had recovered from COVID-19. What was sequenced was CD4+ T cells from blood, cultured in vitro.

This CDR3 reads CSADTQGNYGYTF. In DNA form, the CDR3 reads TGCAGTGCTGACACTCAGGGTAACTATGGCTACACCTTC. The chain combines TRBV20-1 with TRBJ1-2; possible D gene TRBD1, 5 bases. There are 13 residues in the CDR3. The germline V gene encodes CDR1 DFQATT and CDR2 SNEGSKA (reference sequence). V lost 5 bases and J lost 1, with 11 bases in between.